This TCR beta chain was observed in a study of CD8 T cells in ankylosing spondylitis. As to this clonotype: Its cognate antigen is unknown.

Overall study results and limits: Peripheral blood held disease-linked clones only at relatively low frequency, and these were CD8+. Apparently characteristic of ankylosing spondylitis blood was a TCR beta motif (about eight highly homologous variants).

The germline gives CDR1 SGHRS, CDR2 YFSETQ. The CDR3 has 13 amino acids. Trimming cost V 3 bases and J 4 bases, with 7 bases left between them. One entry per CDR3 protein results from TCRdb running MiXCR on the 5' RACE reads. Among 200,000 to 250,000 distinct CDR3 sequences, 8% to 11% were seen once, and the ten largest hold under 25%. The rearrangement joins TRBV5-1 to TRBJ1-4, with unresolved D. The receptor comes from a male donor with ankylosing spondylitis or in good health (not recorded which). The sequenced sample was blood, either unsorted or a sorted T cell fraction (not recorded which). DNA of the CDR3: TGCGCCAGCAGCTGGACTTATAATGAAAAACTGTTTTTT. Translated, it gives CASSWTYNEKLFF.